The text below deals with one TCR beta chain. It was with a sample-barcoded 5' primer and a J-beta primer mix that a second PCR of roughly 6 to 12 cycles was run. TCRdb itself ran the 5' RACE reads through MiXCR, one entry per CDR3 protein. This sample has hundreds of thousands of distinct CDR3 sequences, with around a fifth found just once. These data originate in a study of blood T cells in healthy people across ages. Sequencing was done on a sample of blood. This receptor was obtained from a man aged 65-85 years in good health.

CDR3: CASSSNLRGTQYF. The CDR3 DNA reads as TGTGCCAGCAGCTCTAATCTCAGGGGTACGCAGTATTTT. This chain uses TRBV7-3 with TRBJ2-3; tentative D call: TRBD1 (6 bases). Looked up from germline, CDR1 is SGHTA and CDR2 is FQGTGA. Trimming cost V 4 bases and J 8 bases, with 13 bases left between them. This CDR3 has 13 amino acids.